The 5 T cell receptor beta chains presented below share a single source sample, sequenced in a study of identical twins. TCRdb re-analysed the 5' RACE reads in MiXCR, keeping a single row per CDR3 protein. The data show hundreds of thousands of distinct CDR3 sequences, 7.1% seen once. A further study also used this sample, focusing on yellow fever vaccine responses in identical twins.

Sequencing was performed on PBMCs. Receptors were obtained from a woman aged 18-29 years in good health.

V usage is TRBV15 and J usage is TRBJ2-2; D is uncertain. Germline loops: CDR1 LNHNV, CDR2 YYDKDF (reference sequence). V lost 1 base to trimming and J lost 6 bases, with 9 bases between them. The CDR3 sequence is 14 residues long. The chain's CDR3 is CATSRVVEAGELFF. Written as DNA, the CDR3 is TGTGCCACCAGCAGAGTAGTAGAAGCCGGGGAGCTGTTTTTT.

This clonotype was seen a handful of times. The rearrangement uses TRBV19 and TRBJ1-5, with TRBD1 matching 7 bases. With V trimmed by 8 bases and J by 5 bases, 6 bases remained unmatched. CDR1 is LNHDA, CDR2 SQIVND, per germline (reference sequence). The CDR3 length is 13 residues. The CDR3 bases are TGTGCCAGTCAGGGGGTTGGGTATCAGCCCCAGCATTTT. Translating it yields CASQGVGYQPQHF.

The V and J genes are TRBV20-1 and TRBJ2-7; the D is unclear. CDR1 is DFQATT, CDR2 SNEGSKA, per germline (reference sequence). The CDR3 extends over 13 amino acids. V lost 3 bases to trimming and J lost 8 bases, with 17 bases between them. CDR3 sequence reads: CSARERTFPKQYV. As DNA, the CDR3 is TGCAGTGCTAGGGAAAGAACCTTCCCTAAGCAGTACGTC.

The sample holds many counts of this clonotype. J is TRBJ2-2 and V is TRBV5-1; 8 nucleotides agree with TRBD1. V lost 4 bases, J lost 7 bases, and 9 bases stayed unmatched. The germline V gene has CDR1 SGHRS and CDR2 YFSETQ. This CDR3 region has 15 residues. The CDR3 sequence: CASSTGTGFSGELFF. Written as DNA, the CDR3 is TGCGCCAGCAGCACAGGGACAGGCTTCAGCGGGGAGCTGTTTTTT.

This chain links TRBV29-1 with TRBJ2-7; D perhaps matches TRBD2 (5 bases). There are 18 residues in the CDR3. Germline V gene lookup returns CDR1 SQVTM and CDR2 ANQGSEA. V was trimmed by 0 bases and J by 1 base, leaving 22 bases between them. The CDR3 DNA reads as TGCAGCGTTGAAGATGGCAGTCGAGGGTCTAGTTTTTCCTACGAGCAGTACGTC. This gives the protein CSVEDGSRGSSFSYEQYV.